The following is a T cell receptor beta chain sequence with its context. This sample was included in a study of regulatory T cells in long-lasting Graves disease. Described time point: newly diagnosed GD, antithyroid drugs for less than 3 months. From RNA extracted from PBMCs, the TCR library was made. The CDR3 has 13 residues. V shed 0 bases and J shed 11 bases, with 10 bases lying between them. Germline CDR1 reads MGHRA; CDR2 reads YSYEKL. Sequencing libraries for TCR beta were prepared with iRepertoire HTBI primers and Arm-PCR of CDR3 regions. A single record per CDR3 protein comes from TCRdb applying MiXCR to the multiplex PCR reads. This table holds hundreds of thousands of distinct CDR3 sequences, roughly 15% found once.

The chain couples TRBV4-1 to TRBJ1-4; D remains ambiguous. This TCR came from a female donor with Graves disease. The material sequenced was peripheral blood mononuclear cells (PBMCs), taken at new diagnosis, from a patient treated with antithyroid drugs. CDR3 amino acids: CASSQEGVQKLFF. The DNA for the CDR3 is TGCGCCAGCAGCCAAGAAGGTGTCCAGAAACTGTTTTTT.